The sample holds one count of the clone carrying this TCR beta chain. The source of the sample is a study of blood T cell repertoires in COVID-19. CDR1 and CDR2 (germline): SGHVS, FNYEAQ. CDR3 length: 14 residues. Deletions cut 1 base from V and 2 bases from J, with 6 bases between. TCRdb's copy holds only in-frame clones and misses some; the assay was immunoSEQ multiplex PCR. The sample contains 220,000 or so clones, roughly 80% of which appear only once. Material for sequencing was PBMCs or T cells enriched from blood (not recorded which). This sequence was found in a middle-aged woman with acute COVID-19. This chain links TRBV7-6 with TRBJ1-5; possibly TRBD1 for D (5 bases). As DNA, the CDR3 is TGTGCCAGCAGCTTAGTAGGGGGCAATCAGCCCCAGCATTTT. Protein sequence: CASSLVGGNQPQHF.